Listed here are 8 T cell receptor beta chains from one sample, sequenced in a study of neurological immune-mediated disorders. TCRdb re-derived calls from the 5' RACE reads in MiXCR, one entry per CDR3 protein. Of roughly 100,000 distinct CDR3 sequences in the sample, around 3.5% were seen once. What was sequenced was PBMCs. The receptors were gathered from a woman in her forties or fifties with multiple sclerosis.

This clonotype was observed at least ten times. This sequence joins TRBV12-3 or TRBV12-4 and TRBJ2-3; no definite D call. The CDR3 has 15 amino acids. Deletions cut 3 bases from V and 0 bases from J, with 10 bases between. The CDR3 bases are TGTGCCAGCAGTTTTGACGGACGCAGCACAGATACGCAGTATTTT. Encoded protein: CASSFDGRSTDTQYF.

This clonotype came up a few times. This sequence joins TRBV7-6 and TRBJ2-7; no reliable D call. Germline V gives CDR1 SGHVS, CDR2 FNYEAQ. This CDR3 comprises 13 residues. V lost 1 base and J 5 bases, leaving 9 bases between the germline ends. The CDR3 coding sequence is TGTGCCAGCAGCTTAGATCGGGTGGACGAGCAGTACTTC. Translated: CASSLDRVDEQYF.

This clonotype showed up many times. The V and J genes are TRBV5-1 and TRBJ1-6; a weak D match, TRBD1 (6 bases). Trimming stripped 0 bases from V and 6 bases from J, with 13 bases between. The V gene's germline CDR1 is SGHRS and CDR2 YFSETQ. The CDR3 is 16 residues long. The CDR3 region has the DNA TGCGCCAGCAGCTTGGGTCTGGGGGCGTCTAATTCACCCCTCCACTTT. Its translation is CASSLGLGASNSPLHF.

Many counts were recorded for this clonotype. The genes are TRBV5-1 and TRBJ2-5; the D call may be TRBD1 or TRBD2 (5 bases each). The ends were cut back, 6 bases at V and 0 bases at J, with 12 bases in the middle. Germline-derived CDR1 and CDR2 are SGHRS and YFSETQ. There are 14 residues in the CDR3. CDR3 in amino acids: CASTGTPNQETQYF. The CDR3 DNA sequence: TGCGCCAGCACCGGGACGCCAAACCAAGAGACCCAGTACTTC.

This clonotype showed up just a few times. A much larger clone differs from this one at a single base, so this may be a read error. V and J are TRBV7-9 and TRBJ1-6; the match to TRBD1 covers 10 bases. Looked up from germline, CDR1 is SEHNR and CDR2 is FQNEAQ (reference sequence). The CDR3 contains 14 residues. The CDR3 DNA reads as TGTGCCAGCAGCCACGGACAGGGGGGTTCACACCTCCACTTT. Protein product: CASSHGQGGSHLHF. Full variable domain (remainder filled in from reference TRBV7-9 and TRBJ1-6): DTGVSQNPRHKITKRGQNVTFRCDPISEHNRLYWYRQTLGQGPEFLTYFQNEAQLEKSRLLSDRFSAERPKGSFSTLEIQRTEQGDSAMYLCASSHGQGGSHLHFGNGTRLTVT.

This clonotype was counted at least ten times. The J gene is TRBJ2-2, the V gene TRBV7-6; D is uncertain. V was shortened by 3 bases and J by 2 bases, with 13 bases between the two germline ends. This CDR3 is built from 16 residues. Germline-derived CDR1 and CDR2 are SGHVS and FNYEAQ. CDR3: CASSFGQLRNTGELFF. Written as DNA, the CDR3 is TGTGCCAGCAGCTTCGGGCAGTTAAGAAACACCGGGGAGCTGTTTTTT.

At least ten counts were recorded for this clonotype. The CDR3 region is CSARDRSPVQKQWEKLFF. The CDR3 DNA reads as TGCAGTGCTAGAGATAGGTCGCCCGTCCAAAAGCAGTGGGAAAAACTGTTTTTT. V is TRBV20-1 and J is TRBJ1-4; D not resolved. CDR3 length equals 18 residues. CDR1 and CDR2 from the germline V gene are DFQATT and SNEGSKA (reference sequence). Between the trimmed V and J ends, which lost 0 bases and 8 bases, there was a span of 25 bases.

This clonotype occurred many times. The V and J genes are TRBV6-2 or TRBV6-3 and TRBJ1-5, with D possibly TRBD1 on 5 matching bases. V lost 6 bases and J 7 bases, leaving 16 bases between the germline ends. From germline, CDR1 is MNHEY and CDR2 SVGEGT. CDR3 length: 14 amino acids. CDR3 in DNA: TGTGCCAGCAGGATCGGGACGCCGAGGCAGCCCCAGCATTTT. Its translation: CASRIGTPRQPQHF.